This T cell receptor beta chain was sequenced for a study of blood T cell repertoires in COVID-19. Study at large: The study drew acute and convalescent COVID-19 samples from the United States, Italy and Spain.

Study processing details: Amplification from reference gene primers served as the basis for estimated nucleated cell counts. Using immunoSEQ multiplex PCR, the repertoire was profiled, and TCRdb retains in-frame clones only, with some absent. V and J calls and clone size follow that table, whereas D and trimming were derived from the DNA. This sample yields about 240,000 clones, of which roughly 80% are seen a single time; roughly a tenth belongs to the top ten. Trimming pared 7 bases from V and 0 bases from J, leaving 9 bases between. Germline CDR1 is LNHDA and CDR2 is SQIVND (reference sequence). This CDR3 comprises 14 residues.

The clonotype originates from an elderly woman with acute or convalescent COVID-19. The chain is built from TRBV19 and TRBJ1-4; no clear D. Sequenced sample: peripheral blood. In DNA, the CDR3 is TGTGCCAGTAAACGGGGAGCAACTAATGAAAAACTGTTTTTT. This gives the protein CASKRGATNEKLFF.